This T cell receptor (beta chain) is drawn from a study of cytomegalovirus exposure and HLA in healthy donors. Study outcomes and limitations: Subsequent analysis of the approximately 110 validation repertoires found a tendency for first-cohort TCR clusters to co-occur. TCR sequences were mostly rare, though some public TCRs occurred in many donors.

Germline CDR1 is MRHNA and CDR2 is SNTAGT. CDR3 length: 14 amino acids. V gave up 4 bases and J gave up 7 bases; unmatched junction bases: 4. Regarding this clone: Its antigen is as yet unknown.

The study drew the donors from its roughly 130-subject validation cohort, separate from the roughly 670-subject first cohort. TCRdb keeps only in-frame clones here, not all; method: immunoSEQ multiplex PCR. The data contain 100,000 to 150,000 clones, roughly 87% of them seen just once; the ten biggest clones take up about 1.2%. Sequencing was carried out using PBMCs. The genes are TRBV6-4 and TRBJ1-6; 7 nucleotides line up with TRBD1. This TCR came from a woman under 30 in good health and CMV-seronegative. The CDR3 nucleotides read TGTGCCAGCAGTGTAAGGGACAGAAATTCACCCCTCCACTTT. It translates to CASSVRDRNSPLHF.